These T cell receptor beta chains were read from a single sample in a study of CD4 T cells in relation to SARS-CoV-2 and coronaviruses. Sequenced by immunoSEQ multiplex PCR; TCRdb stores in-frame clones only, minus some. Of about 68,000 clones in the sample, approximately 95% are singletons; the top ten hold under 0.25%. The material sequenced was naive CD4+ T cells from PBMCs. The receptors here all came from a human donor in good health. The CDR3 runs from the conserved cysteine through the conserved F or W. Fields, in order: D gene, CDR3 length, V gene, J gene, clone size, CDR3 protein, CDR3 DNA. D genes are given only for firm matches. The size field is filled for only some rows; it gives once, few, many or a size class.

TRBD1	12	TRBV10-3	TRBJ1-2	-	CAISPGGEGYTF	TGTGCCATCAGTCCAGGGGGCGAGGGCTACACCTTC
-	15	TRBV14	TRBJ2-5	-	CASSHERGAQETQYF	TGTGCCAGCAGCCATGAGAGGGGGGCCCAAGAGACCCAGTACTTC
TRBD2	18	TRBV5-1	TRBJ2-1	-	CASSGPGTSGLSYNEQFF	TGCGCCAGCAGCGGACCCGGGACTAGCGGACTCTCCTACAATGAGCAGTTCTTC
TRBD1	17	TRBV19	TRBJ2-2	-	CASSTMPGQGTTGELFF	TGTGCCAGTAGTACTATGCCGGGACAGGGGACCACCGGGGAGCTGTTTTTT
TRBD1	13	TRBV11-3	TRBJ2-1	-	CASSLTGGNEQFF	TGTGCCAGCAGCTTAACAGGGGGCAATGAGCAGTTCTTC
TRBD1	14	TRBV6-1	TRBJ2-7	-	CASSRGTGVYEQYF	TGTGCCAGCAGTCGTGGGACAGGGGTGTACGAGCAGTACTTC
-	14	TRBV19	TRBJ1-4	-	CASTLVATNEKLFF	TGTGCCAGTACCCTTGTAGCAACTAATGAAAAACTGTTTTTT
TRBD2	15	TRBV3-1/TRBV3-2	TRBJ2-1	-	CASRHRRGGHSEQFF	TGTGCCAGCAGACACAGGCGGGGGGGGCACAGTGAGCAGTTCTTC
-	16	TRBV30	TRBJ1-6	once	CAWSVKWGISSSPLHF	TGTGCCTGGAGTGTAAAGTGGGGCATCTCTTCCTCACCCCTCCACTTT
-	11	TRBV20-1	TRBJ2-5	-	CSAREDRTQYF	TGCAGTGCTAGAGAAGACCGGACCCAGTACTTC
TRBD1	19	TRBV6-1	TRBJ1-5	-	CASSETLGQGRGRDQPQHF	TGTGCCAGCAGTGAAACACTTGGACAGGGTCGGGGTCGGGATCAGCCCCAGCATTTT
TRBD1	14	TRBV24-1	TRBJ2-2	-	CATSRDRNTGELFF	TGTGCCACCAGCCGGGACAGGAACACCGGGGAGCTGTTTTTT
-	15	TRBV5-4	TRBJ1-5	-	CASSAGTNSNQPQHF	TGTGCCAGCAGCGCAGGGACAAATAGCAATCAGCCCCAGCATTTT
TRBD2	15	TRBV5-4	TRBJ2-7	-	CASSSGLAGVNEQYF	TGTGCCAGCAGCTCGGGACTAGCGGGAGTTAACGAGCAGTACTTC
-	15	TRBV7-9	TRBJ1-2	-	CASSFQTGVDYGYTF	TGTGCCAGCAGCTTCCAAACAGGAGTCGACTATGGCTACACCTTC
TRBD2	15	TRBV6-1	TRBJ2-4	-	CASSELSGAGDIQYF	TGTGCCAGCAGTGAATTGTCCGGGGCGGGGGACATTCAGTACTTC
-	13	TRBV28	TRBJ2-7	-	CASSELGPDEQYF	TGTGCCAGCAGCGAGCTGGGCCCCGACGAGCAGTACTTC
-	13	TRBV19	TRBJ1-4	-	CASCPQGGEKLFF	TGTGCCAGCTGCCCCCAGGGAGGAGAAAAACTGTTTTTT
TRBD2	16	TRBV19	TRBJ2-2	-	CASSVTSGGPTGELFF	TGTGCCAGTAGTGTAACTAGCGGGGGGCCCACCGGGGAGCTGTTTTTT
-	14	TRBV24-1	TRBJ2-1	-	CATSDWGAYNEQFF	TGTGCCACCAGTGATTGGGGCGCCTACAATGAGCAGTTCTTC
-	14	TRBV2	TRBJ1-2	-	CASSASGANYGYTF	TGTGCCAGCAGTGCCAGTGGAGCTAACTATGGCTACACCTTC
TRBD1	15	TRBV18	TRBJ2-5	-	CASSPPGQGKETQYF	TGTGCCAGCTCACCACCGGGACAGGGAAAAGAGACCCAGTACTTC
-	14	TRBV6-4	TRBJ2-1	-	CASSEGTRSGEQFF	TGTGCCAGCAGTGAAGGAACGCGATCGGGTGAGCAGTTCTTC
-	15	TRBV5-1	TRBJ1-3	few	CASSSTTSSGNTIYF	TGCGCCAGCAGCTCGACAACTAGCTCTGGAAACACCATATATTTT
TRBD2	15	TRBV28	TRBJ2-1	-	CASSLGRGVYNEQFF	TGTGCCAGCAGTTTAGGGAGGGGTGTCTACAATGAGCAGTTCTTC
-	15	TRBV4-1	TRBJ1-5	once	CASSQGGGANQPQHF	TGCGCCAGCAGCCAAGGAGGTGGGGCGAATCAGCCCCAGCATTTT
TRBD1	20	TRBV28	TRBJ1-3	-	CASSFPPIPTKTGNGNTIYF	TGTGCCAGCAGTTTTCCCCCAATTCCCACAAAGACAGGGAACGGAAACACCATATATTTT
-	14	TRBV5-4	TRBJ2-2	-	CASSLGQNTGELFF	TGTGCCAGCAGCTTGGGACAGAACACCGGGGAGCTGTTTTTT
TRBD2	18	TRBV19	TRBJ2-3	-	CATGEGGLAGIVADTQYF	TGTGCCACCGGCGAGGGGGGACTAGCGGGAATAGTCGCAGATACGCAGTATTTT
TRBD1	15	TRBV2	TRBJ2-7	-	CASSPGTGRVYEQYF	TGTGCCAGCAGTCCCGGGACAGGGAGGGTTTACGAGCAGTACTTC
-	14	TRBV9	TRBJ1-6	-	CASSVGGIQVPLHF	TGTGCCAGCAGCGTAGGAGGGATCCAGGTACCCCTCCACTTT
-	16	TRBV27	TRBJ1-1	few	CASSLGGRFLNTEAFF	TGTGCCAGCAGTTTGGGGGGCAGATTCTTGAACACTGAAGCTTTCTTT
-	11	TRBV6-5	TRBJ2-7	-	CASIQNYEQYF	TGTGCCAGCATCCAGAACTACGAGCAGTACTTC
TRBD1	17	TRBV5-4	TRBJ2-5	-	CASSTATDRGPQETQYF	TGTGCCAGCAGCACCGCCACGGACAGGGGGCCTCAAGAGACCCAGTACTTC
-	13	TRBV27	TRBJ1-2	-	CASSFGRGYGYTF	TGTGCCAGCAGTTTTGGTCGCGGATATGGCTACACCTTC
-	15	TRBV23-1	TRBJ2-7	-	CASITTGSPSYEQYF	TGCGCCAGCATAACAACAGGATCACCTTCCTACGAGCAGTACTTC
TRBD2	18	TRBV3-1/TRBV3-2	TRBJ2-2	-	CASSQDTAGGPSTGELFF	TGTGCCAGCAGCCAAGATACAGCGGGAGGGCCCAGCACCGGGGAGCTGTTTTTT
TRBD1	15	TRBV28	TRBJ1-3	once	CASSLQGATGNTIYF	TGTGCCAGCAGTTTACAGGGGGCGACTGGAAACACCATATATTTT
TRBD1	15	TRBV7-8	TRBJ1-2	-	CASNRLDRGRGGYTF	TGTGCCAGCAACCGACTTGACAGGGGGCGCGGGGGCTACACCTTC
-	13	TRBV6-5	TRBJ1-4	-	CASWKTTNEKLFF	TGTGCCAGCTGGAAGACAACTAATGAAAAACTGTTTTTT
-	16	TRBV28	TRBJ1-5	few	CASSFPWAYSNQPQHF	TGTGCCAGCAGTTTCCCCTGGGCTTATAGCAATCAGCCCCAGCATTTT
TRBD2	15	TRBV18	TRBJ2-1	-	CASSLGLAGYNEQFF	TGTGCCAGCTCACTGGGACTAGCGGGGTACAATGAGCAGTTCTTC
-	14	TRBV5-6	TRBJ1-1	-	CASSLRGQQSEAFF	TGTGCCAGCAGTTTGCGCGGACAGCAAAGTGAAGCTTTCTTT
-	14	TRBV5-4	TRBJ1-3	-	CASRLSGTGNTIYF	TGTGCCAGCAGATTATCCGGCACTGGAAACACCATATATTTT
-	12	TRBV12-5	TRBJ2-2	few	CASGRDAGELFF	TGTGCTAGTGGCAGGGACGCCGGGGAGCTGTTTTTT
-	14	TRBV5-4	TRBJ1-1	-	CASSLVGGTAEAFF	TGTGCCAGCAGCTTGGTGGGGGGGACCGCTGAAGCTTTCTTT
-	11	TRBV19	TRBJ1-1	-	CASMGPSEAFF	TGTGCCAGTATGGGACCCTCCGAAGCTTTCTTT
-	13	TRBV5-1	TRBJ2-7	-	CASSLAAGYEQYF	TGCGCCAGCAGCTTGGCCGCGGGCTACGAGCAGTACTTC
TRBD1	16	TRBV29-1	TRBJ2-5	-	CSVEGRDRGYQETQYF	TGCAGCGTTGAAGGAAGGGACAGGGGGTACCAAGAGACCCAGTACTTC
-	13	TRBV30	TRBJ2-7	-	CACVDPGYYEQYF	TGTGCCTGTGTAGACCCGGGGTACTACGAGCAGTACTTC
-	15	TRBV4-3	TRBJ1-5	-	CASSQAIQGDQPQHF	TGCGCCAGCAGCCAAGCAATACAGGGTGATCAGCCCCAGCATTTT
-	13	TRBV6-5	TRBJ2-3	-	CASSTALDHTQYF	TGTGCCAGCAGTACGGCGTTAGATCATACGCAGTATTTT
-	18	TRBV24-1	TRBJ2-2	-	CATSPNPEGPTNTGELFF	TGTGCCACCAGTCCGAATCCAGAGGGCCCCACCAACACCGGGGAGCTGTTTTTT
-	13	TRBV18	TRBJ1-4	-	CASSRGAGEKLFF	TGTGCCAGCTCACGAGGGGCTGGGGAAAAACTGTTTTTT
-	14	TRBV7-3	TRBJ1-1	-	CASSVGGTSTEAFF	TGTGCCAGCAGCGTGGGTGGGACGAGCACTGAAGCTTTCTTT